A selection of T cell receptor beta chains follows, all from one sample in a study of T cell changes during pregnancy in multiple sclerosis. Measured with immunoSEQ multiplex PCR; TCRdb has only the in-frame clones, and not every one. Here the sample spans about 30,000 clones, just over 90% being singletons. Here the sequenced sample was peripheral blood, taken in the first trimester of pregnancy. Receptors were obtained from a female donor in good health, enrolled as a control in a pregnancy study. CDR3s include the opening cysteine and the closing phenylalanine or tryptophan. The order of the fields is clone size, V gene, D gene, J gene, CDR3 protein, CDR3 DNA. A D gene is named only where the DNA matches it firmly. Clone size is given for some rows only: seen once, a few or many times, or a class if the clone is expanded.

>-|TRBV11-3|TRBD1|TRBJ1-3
CASSSRIRDRGLAGNTIYF
TGTGCCAGCAGCTCACGTATTCGGGACAGGGGACTGGCTGGAAACACCATATATTTT
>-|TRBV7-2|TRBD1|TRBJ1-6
CASSLVTGVDSPLHF
TGTGCCAGCAGCTTAGTGACAGGGGTGGATTCACCCCTCCACTTT
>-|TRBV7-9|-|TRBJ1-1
CASSLVFGGTPNTEAFF
TGTGCCAGCAGCTTAGTTTTTGGCGGGACCCCGAACACTGAAGCTTTCTTT
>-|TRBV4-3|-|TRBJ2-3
CASGRGDTQYF
TGCGCCAGCGGCAGAGGGGATACGCAGTATTTT
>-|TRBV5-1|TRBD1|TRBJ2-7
CASSPWDREGVGQYF
TGCGCCAGCAGCCCGTGGGACAGGGAGGGTGTGGGGCAGTACTTC
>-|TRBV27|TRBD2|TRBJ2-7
CASSLGAGSGYEQYF
TGTGCCAGCAGTTTAGGAGCGGGGAGCGGGTACGAGCAGTACTTC
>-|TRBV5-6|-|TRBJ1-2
CASSPLRDGSYGYTF
TGTGCCAGCAGCCCACTCCGGGACGGGAGCTATGGCTACACCTTC
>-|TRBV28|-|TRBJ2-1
CASSPTGGSSGPQFF
TGTGCCAGCAGTCCGACAGGGGGTTCTAGCGGGCCCCAGTTCTTC
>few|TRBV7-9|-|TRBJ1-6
CASSDNTDRSPLHF
TGTGCCAGCAGCGATAACACCGATCGTTCACCCCTCCACTTT
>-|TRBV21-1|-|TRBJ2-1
CASSNTGVQQFF
TGTGCCAGCAGCAACACAGGGGTTCAGCAGTTCTTC
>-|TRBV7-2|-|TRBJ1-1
CASSLYNSGTEAFF
TGTGCCAGCAGCTTGTATAATTCAGGCACTGAAGCTTTCTTT
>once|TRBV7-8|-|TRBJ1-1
CASSLAALNTEAFF
TGTGCCAGCAGCTTAGCGGCCCTGAACACTGAAGCTTTCTTT
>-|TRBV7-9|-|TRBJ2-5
CASSLGTRRETQYF
TGTGCCAGCAGCTTAGGAACTAGACGGGAGACCCAGTACTTC
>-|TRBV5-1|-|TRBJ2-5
CASSLAGGRETQYF
TGCGCCAGCAGCTTGGCCGGAGGTAGAGAGACCCAGTACTTC
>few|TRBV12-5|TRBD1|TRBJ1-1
CASGFRTGTEAFF
TGTGCTAGTGGTTTCCGGACAGGCACTGAAGCTTTCTTT
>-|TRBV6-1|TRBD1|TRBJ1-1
CASSLTGVGTEAFF
TGTGCCAGCAGCCTGACAGGGGTGGGCACTGAAGCTTTCTTT
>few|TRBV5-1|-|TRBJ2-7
CASSLADPEGYGSYEQYF
TGCGCCAGCAGCTTGGCGGACCCGGAGGGATACGGCTCCTACGAGCAGTACTTC
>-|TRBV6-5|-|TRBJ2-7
CASSYSIAQGSYEQYF
TGTGCCAGCAGTTACTCGATAGCGCAGGGGAGCTACGAGCAGTACTTC
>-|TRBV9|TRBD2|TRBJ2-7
CASSVGGRVGGYEQYF
TGTGCCAGCAGCGTAGGCGGGAGGGTCGGTGGGTACGAGCAGTACTTC
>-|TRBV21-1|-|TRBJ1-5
CASRLGGGWLSNQPQHF
TGTGCCAGCAGACTCGGGGGGGGCTGGCTTAGCAATCAGCCCCAGCATTTT
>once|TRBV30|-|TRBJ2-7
CAWSYRGGTYEQYF
TGTGCCTGGAGTTACAGGGGAGGTACCTACGAGCAGTACTTC
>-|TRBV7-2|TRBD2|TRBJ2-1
CASSLRLASSYNEQFF
TGTGCCAGCAGCTTAAGACTAGCGAGCTCCTACAATGAGCAGTTCTTC